This T cell receptor (beta chain) was captured by sequencing in a study of cytomegalovirus exposure and HLA in healthy donors. Study at large: In terms of ancestry, the Caucasian-associated cluster contained roughly 80% of the approximately 400 genotyped donors. Overall study findings and caveats: In a later analysis, common viral pathogens appeared linked to several of the most significant clusters. The productive fraction for most TCR beta V segments was about 87% or about 30% in an earlier analysis.

V shed 4 bases, J shed 2 bases, and the junction held 7 bases outside the gene matches. The CDR3 contains 15 residues. Germline loops: CDR1 MNHEY, CDR2 SVGAGI. Concerning this clone itself: The antigen is not known.

PCR primers comprised 60 Vbeta and 13 Jbeta primers. Measured with immunoSEQ multiplex PCR; TCRdb has only the in-frame clones, and not every one. This sample has roughly 120,000 clones; roughly 9.9% occur once, and the top ten carry less than 4%. The sample comprised PBMCs. The origin of this receptor is a man aged 25-45 years in good health and CMV-seronegative. The chain couples TRBV6-5 to TRBJ2-7; 8 bases are shared with TRBD2. The CDR3 reads CASSSQRGPTYEQYF. The DNA for the CDR3 is TGTGCCAGCAGTTCCCAGCGGGGGCCAACCTACGAGCAGTACTTC.